This entry lists 24 T cell receptor beta chains sequenced from one sample in a study of human T cells and chemical hapten exposure. A single record per CDR3 protein comes from TCRdb applying MiXCR to the RACE reads. Of about 81,000 distinct CDR3 sequences listed, over 6% were seen once; the top ten hold about 1.6%. Time point in this sample: patch test 1, 2 weeks after DPC sensitization. As for treatment: therapeutic diphenylcyclopropenone sensitization with weekly scalp DPC. The sample consisted of whole blood, taken in connection with sensitization to the hapten diphenylcyclopropenone (DPC). The receptor source for this set is a woman in her twenties or thirties with alopecia areata. Some clones in this sample may be carry-over from other donors' samples.

The gene calls are TRBV10-3 and TRBJ2-7, with a weak D call TRBD1 (6 bases). V was cut by 0 bases and J by 3 bases, with 12 bases left in between. CDR1 is ENHRY and CDR2 is SYGVKD in the germline V gene. This CDR3 has 15 residues. This chain's CDR3 is CAISESRGPYYEQYF. The CDR3, as DNA: TGTGCCATCAGTGAGTCCAGGGGCCCATACTACGAGCAGTACTTC.

This clonotype showed up many times. The chain is built from TRBV5-4 and TRBJ2-3, with 7 bases lining up with TRBD1. This CDR3 has 14 residues. The germline V gene has CDR1 SGHNT and CDR2 YYREEE (reference sequence). The J segment lost 2 bases and the V segment lost 4 bases, leaving 4 bases of the junction unmatched. The CDR3 loop reads CASSLGQFTDTQYF. As DNA, the CDR3 is TGTGCCAGCAGCCTGGGACAGTTCACAGATACGCAGTATTTT.

This clonotype was recorded at least ten times. The rearrangement links TRBV19 to TRBJ2-2; a weak D match, TRBD2 (6 bases). Germline V gene lookup returns CDR1 LNHDA and CDR2 SQIVND (reference sequence). The V gene lost 2 bases and the J gene lost 6 bases, with 13 bases spanning the gap. This CDR3 has 15 residues. In DNA form, the CDR3 reads TGTGCCAGTAGTATACAGGGACTCAAGCCCGGGGAGCTGTTTTTT. Encoded protein: CASSIQGLKPGELFF. The entire variable domain, with the rest obtained from reference TRBV19 and TRBJ2-2, is as follows: DGGITQSPKYLFRKEGQNVTLSCEQNLNHDAMYWYRQDPGQGLRLIYYSQIVNDFQKGDIAEGYSVSREKKESFPLTVTSAQKNPTAFYLCASSIQGLKPGELFFGEGSRLTVL.

This clonotype was detected only a few times. This chain connects TRBV7-2 to TRBJ2-2; 12 positions match TRBD2. This CDR3 contains 16 residues. Germline values: CDR1 SGHTA, CDR2 FQGNSA. Trimming cost V 5 bases and J 2 bases; bases outside gene matches: 3. This chain's CDR3 is CASSEGLAGNTGELFF. The CDR3, as DNA: TGTGCCAGCAGCGAGGGACTAGCGGGTAACACCGGGGAGCTGTTTTTT.

Concerning this clonotype: A much more abundant neighbour one base away suggests this may be a read error. The conserved final phenylalanine or tryptophan is absent from the CDR3, which likely points to a read error. The V and J genes are TRBV29-1 and TRBJ2-1, with D hard to call. Germline V gives CDR1 SQVTM, CDR2 ANQGSEA. The CDR3 loop spans 13 amino acids. The V end lost 1 base, the J end lost 4 bases, and 8 bases lay between the germline ends. The CDR3 spells CSVEVFTYNEQFL. The CDR3 DNA is TGCAGCGTTGAAGTATTCACTTACAATGAGCAGTTCCTC.

The chain joins TRBV12-5 to TRBJ2-4, with 9 bases lining up with TRBD1. CDR1 LGHNT and CDR2 FRNRAP come from the germline V gene. CDR3 length equals 16 residues. Trimming took 6 bases from V and 2 from J; bases not matched to a gene: 8. For the CDR3, the DNA is TGTGCTAGTGGCCCTGGGACAGGGAGCCCCAAAAACATTCAGTACTTC. This encodes CASGPGTGSPKNIQYF.

This clonotype was detected a few times. The rearrangement uses TRBV7-2 and TRBJ1-3; D is uncertain. In germline, CDR1 is SGHTA, CDR2 FQGNSA. The CDR3 covers 17 residues. The V end lost 8 bases, the J end lost 0 bases, and 20 bases lay between the germline ends. The CDR3 sequence: CASALTRLSLSGNTIYF. The CDR3 region has the DNA TGTGCCAGCGCCCTAACCCGACTGAGTCTCTCTGGAAACACCATATATTTT.

Details on this clonotype: A much larger clone lies one base from this, so it may be a read error. This CDR3 fails to terminate in the conserved phenylalanine or tryptophan, so it likely reflects a read error. CDR3 bases: TGTGCCAGCAGCTTGTCCGCGAACACTGAAGCTTTCCTT. It is translated as CASSLSANTEAFL. V gene TRBV7-3 combines with J gene TRBJ1-1; D unclear. V was pared by 3 bases and J by 1 base, with 6 bases between. The CDR3 has 13 residues. Per germline, CDR1 SGHTA and CDR2 FQGTGA.

This chain joins TRBV6-1 and TRBJ1-2; D call uncertain. Germline loops: CDR1 MNHNS, CDR2 SASEGT. The CDR3 totals 15 residues. The V end was cut by 4 bases, the J end by 0 bases, with 12 bases between. CDR3: CASSVMNGSNYGYTF. The CDR3 nucleotides read TGTGCCAGCAGTGTAATGAACGGATCTAACTATGGCTACACCTTC.

This clonotype occurred many times. V and J are TRBV7-2 and TRBJ2-5, with 11 positions matching TRBD2. The length of the CDR3 is 16 residues. The ends lost 1 base at V and 2 bases at J; junction bases unmatched: 3. CDR1 SGHTA and CDR2 FQGNSA come from the germline V gene. The CDR3 DNA follows: TGTGCCAGCAGCTTAGTTAGCGGGGGGGCTCAAGAGACCCAGTACTTC. It translates to CASSLVSGGAQETQYF.

The table lists this clonotype with a few counts. The V and J genes are TRBV9 and TRBJ1-6; D remains ambiguous. Germline V lookup: CDR1 SGDLS, CDR2 YYNGEE. The V end was cut by 4 bases, the J end by 5 bases, with 13 bases between. The CDR3 totals 15 residues. CDR3 coding DNA: TGTGCCAGCAGCTTATCAGACCCTGATAATTCACCCCTCCACTTT. Protein sequence: CASSLSDPDNSPLHF.

This clonotype was recorded many times. V gene TRBV7-9 combines with J gene TRBJ1-2; TRBD1 aligns across 8 bases. Germline assignment: CDR1 SEHNR and CDR2 FQNEAQ (reference sequence). V gave up 4 bases and J gave up 1 base; unmatched junction bases: 2. This CDR3 has 14 residues. CDR3 DNA sequence: TGTGCCAGCAGCTCCGGACAGGGTAACTATGGCTACACCTTC. It codes for CASSSGQGNYGYTF.

This clonotype was observed a single time. The genes are TRBV5-6 and TRBJ1-4; a possible D gene is TRBD1 (5 bases). With 4 bases removed from V and 7 bases from J, the gap between germline ends came to 17 bases. The CDR3 is 15 amino acids. The germline CDR1 and CDR2 sequences are SGHDT and YYEEEE. The DNA for the CDR3 is TGTGCCAGCAGCCCATCCGACAGAGTCTTTGAAAAACTGTTTTTT. Its translation: CASSPSDRVFEKLFF.

This clonotype was recorded many times. The chain joins TRBV29-1 to TRBJ2-3; possible D gene TRBD2, 5 bases. Germline V CDR1 and CDR2: SQVTM, ANQGSEA. The CDR3 runs to 16 residues. The ends were cut back, 1 base at V and 1 base at J, with 15 bases in the middle. CDR3 loop: CSVEGRTVLGTDTQYF. For the CDR3, the DNA is TGCAGCGTTGAAGGGAGGACGGTCCTAGGCACAGATACGCAGTATTTT.

Remarks on this clonotype: A read error may be the cause here, since a much bigger clone is one base away. The chain couples TRBV4-1 to TRBJ1-4, with no clear D. V was trimmed by 4 bases and J by 8 bases, leaving 17 bases between them. Germline V CDR1 and CDR2: MGHRA, YSYEKL. This CDR3 is built from 15 residues. CDR3 sequence: CASSLTWGSNEKLFF. CDR3 coding DNA: TGCGCCAGCAGCCTGACATGGGGAAGTAACGAAAAACTGTTTTTT.

This clonotype has ten or more counts. The V and J genes are TRBV6-1 and TRBJ1-2, with D possibly TRBD1 on 6 matching bases. Germline CDR1 and CDR2: MNHNS and SASEGT. The CDR3 extends over 15 amino acids. V was shortened by 0 bases and J by 5 bases, with 13 bases between the two germline ends. The CDR3 loop reads CASSEAQQGSYGYTF. In DNA form, the CDR3 reads TGTGCCAGCAGTGAAGCTCAACAGGGTTCTTATGGCTACACCTTC.

A few counts support this clonotype. The chain carries TRBV20-1 and TRBJ2-3; 8 nucleotides match TRBD2. The V gene's germline CDR1 is DFQATT and CDR2 SNEGSKA (reference sequence). V was pared by 0 bases and J by 1 base, with 9 bases of the junction left unmatched. This CDR3 is 17 amino acids long. The CDR3 sequence is CSARDMRAGAGTDTQYF. As DNA, the CDR3 is TGCAGTGCTAGAGATATGAGAGCGGGGGCAGGCACAGATACGCAGTATTTT.

This clonotype was seen a handful of times. The chain joins TRBV5-1 to TRBJ1-5; 7 bases are shared with TRBD1. J gave up 5 bases and V 3 bases, and 8 bases lay outside the gene matches. The CDR3 runs to 15 residues. Germline assignment: CDR1 SGHRS and CDR2 YFSETQ. In nucleotides, the CDR3 is TGCGCCAGCAGCTGGACAGGCGGGGGGGATCAGCCCCAGCATTTT. It translates to CASSWTGGGDQPQHF.

The chain uses TRBV20-1 and TRBJ2-7, with D uncertain. The ends were cut back, 6 bases at V and 0 bases at J, with 18 bases in the middle. Germline values: CDR1 DFQATT, CDR2 SNEGSKA (reference sequence). The CDR3 has 15 residues. CDR3 region: CSARARGTGSYEQYF. The CDR3 DNA reads as TGCAGTGCCCGAGCCCGAGGTACCGGCTCCTACGAGCAGTACTTC.

This clonotype has only a few counts. The V and J genes are TRBV6-6 and TRBJ1-4, with D uncertain. The V and J ends lost 8 bases and 8 bases respectively, with 24 bases between them. CDR3 length: 16 amino acids. Germline-derived CDR1 and CDR2 are MNHNY and SVGAGI (reference sequence). This CDR3 is CASVRKIRGRGEKLFF. The DNA for the CDR3 is TGTGCCAGCGTAAGAAAGATACGGGGAAGAGGCGAAAAACTGTTTTTT.

The chain has TRBV10-3 and TRBJ2-6; 9 positions match TRBD1. J was trimmed by 2 bases and V by 6 bases; bases with no gene match: 5. Per the germline V gene, CDR1 is ENHRY and CDR2 is SYGVKD. This CDR3 contains 16 residues. The CDR3 loop reads CAIRGTGSTGANVLTF. CDR3 DNA sequence: TGTGCCATCAGGGGGACAGGGAGTACTGGGGCCAACGTCCTGACTTTC.

This clonotype was recorded at least ten times. V is TRBV30 and J is TRBJ1-3, with 7 bases lining up with TRBD1. The CDR3 loop spans 13 amino acids. V was clipped by 7 bases and J by 0 bases; unmatched bases: 3. CDR1 is GTSNPN, CDR2 SVGIG, per germline (reference sequence). CDR3 protein: CALDRPSGNTIYF. The CDR3 nucleotides are TGTGCCTTGGACAGGCCCTCTGGAAACACCATATATTTT.

The chain carries TRBV28 and TRBJ2-1, with D unresolved. Germline CDR1 is MDHEN and CDR2 is SYDVKM. The CDR3 is 12 residues long. V lost 3 bases, J lost 11 bases, and 11 bases lay in between. The CDR3 coding sequence is TGTGCCAGCAGTTTGAGCTCCCGGCAGCAGTTCTTC. Translated: CASSLSSRQQFF.

This clonotype was picked up many times. The chain links TRBV6-2 or TRBV6-3 to TRBJ2-5; 7 nucleotides match TRBD1. V lost 5 bases and J lost 2; bases outside the gene matches: 5. Germline loops: CDR1 MNHEY, CDR2 SVGEGT. The CDR3 is made up of 14 amino acids. The CDR3 here is CASSNRGRQETQYF. CDR3 in DNA: TGTGCCAGCAGTAACAGGGGACGGCAAGAGACCCAGTACTTC.